The 8 T cell receptor beta chains below were found in one sample sequenced in a study of shared clonotypes between healthy human individuals. Terminally differentiated effector memory CD45RA+ cells were excluded by CCR7 positive selection of CD45RO-negative cells. Measured with immunoSEQ multiplex PCR; TCRdb has only the in-frame clones, and not every one. The sample has 500,000 to 700,000 clones; 85% to 95% are singletons. Sequencing was carried out using naive CD8+ T cells sorted from blood. These TCRs come from a woman in her thirties in good health.

This sequence joins TRBV19 and TRBJ1-1; D unresolved. Trimming shortened V by 4 bases and J by 1 base, and 13 bases separated the two germline ends. Looked up from germline, CDR1 is LNHDA and CDR2 is SQIVND (reference sequence). This CDR3 has 15 residues. The CDR3 reads CASSTHAAANTEAFF. In DNA form, the CDR3 reads TGTGCCAGTAGTACCCATGCGGCGGCGAACACTGAAGCTTTCTTT.

The chain's CDR3 is CASSLAGGIDEQYF. The CDR3 region has the DNA TGTGCCAGCAGCTTAGCGGGAGGGATCGACGAGCAGTACTTC. The chain carries TRBV7-9 and TRBJ2-7; TRBD2 matches at 7 bases. The junction had 4 bases not matched to a gene; V was cut back by 0 bases and J by 5 bases. The germline CDR1 and CDR2 sequences are SEHNR and FQNEAQ (reference sequence). The CDR3 loop spans 14 amino acids.

The rearrangement uses TRBV6-5 and TRBJ2-3; TRBD2 aligns across 8 bases. CDR1 is MNHEY, CDR2 SVGAGI, per germline. The CDR3 spans 14 residues. J lost 3 bases, V lost 6 bases, and 5 bases had no gene match. DNA for the CDR3: TGTGCCAGCAGCACGACTAGCGAAACAGATACGCAGTATTTT. Its protein product is CASSTTSETDTQYF.

The chain uses TRBV28 and TRBJ1-5; tentative D call: TRBD1 (6 bases). Germline CDR1 reads MDHEN; CDR2 reads SYDVKM. Trimming stripped 4 bases from V and 5 bases from J, with 12 bases between. This CDR3 has 14 amino acids. The CDR3: CASSWGHDDQPQHF. The CDR3 DNA is TGTGCCAGCAGTTGGGGACACGATGATCAGCCCCAGCATTTT. The whole variable domain, remainder taken from reference TRBV28 and TRBJ1-5, is DVKVTQSSRYLVKRTGEKVFLECVQDMDHENMFWYRQDPGLGLRLIYFSYDVKMKEKGDIPEGYSVSREKKERFSLILESASTNQTSMYLCASSWGHDDQPQHFGDGTRLSIL.

This chain links TRBV23-1 with TRBJ2-5; D unclear. TRBV23-1 is an open reading frame whose function is uncertain. The CDR3 extends over 11 amino acids. V lost 8 bases to trimming and J lost 7 bases, with 11 bases between them. As DNA, the CDR3 is TGCGCCAGCCCGCCGGTCGGGACCCAGTACTTC. This translates into CASPPVGTQYF.

V usage is TRBV7-9 and J usage is TRBJ2-3, with D tentatively TRBD1 (5 bases). CDR3 length: 13 residues. CDR1 SEHNR and CDR2 FQNEAQ come from the germline V gene (reference sequence). V lost 7 bases to trimming and J lost 1 base, with 9 bases between them. CDR3 DNA: TGTGCCAGCAACCAGGGTCGCACAGATACGCAGTATTTT. As protein: CASNQGRTDTQYF.

The genes are TRBV5-6 and TRBJ2-1, with D uncertain. With 2 bases removed from V and 4 bases from J, the gap between germline ends came to 16 bases. The CDR3 runs to 16 residues. From germline, CDR1 is SGHDT and CDR2 YYEEEE. The CDR3 loop reads CASSLRRSARYNEQFF. CDR3 bases: TGTGCCAGCAGCTTACGGCGCTCCGCGAGGTACAATGAGCAGTTCTTC.

The chain combines TRBV7-9 with TRBJ2-7; unclear D gene. CDR3 length: 13 residues. Trimming removed 1 base at V and 6 bases at J, with 10 bases between. CDR1 is SEHNR and CDR2 is FQNEAQ in the germline V gene (reference sequence). The CDR3: CASSLVQLSEQYF. The CDR3 coding sequence is TGTGCCAGCAGCTTAGTACAGTTAAGCGAGCAGTACTTC.